The 8 T cell receptor beta chains given below trace back to one sample, sequenced in a study of cytomegalovirus exposure and HLA in healthy donors (dated by TCRdb to 2016 to 2017). The method behind the library was the immunoSEQ multiplex PCR assay. For the multiplex PCR, a mixture combining 60 forward primers for TCR Vbeta segments and 13 reverse primers for TCR Jbeta segments was used. TCRdb took this table from immuneACCESS and kept in-frame rearrangements with V and J called. Such tables lack part of the clones; where checked against another copy, unresolved V genes explain under half of the gap, and the rest is unexplained. The table for this sample lists 150,000 to 180,000 clones; about 68% of them were counted only once. In total, the top ten clones hold over 1.1% of the sample. Sequences were obtained from PBMCs. The source is a man between 18 and 35 years old in good health and CMV-seronegative.

The chain links TRBV2 to TRBJ1-1, with D tentatively TRBD1 (6 bases). V gave up 3 bases and J gave up 8 bases, with 7 bases separating them. The CDR3 runs to 11 residues. Germline CDR1 and CDR2: SNHLY and FYNNEI. CDR3 in amino acids: CASSDTGEAFF. In nucleotides, the CDR3 is TGTGCCAGCAGTGATACAGGGGAAGCTTTCTTT.

J is TRBJ1-4 and V is TRBV7-8; D is possibly TRBD1 (5 bases). This CDR3 spans 15 amino acids. V dropped 3 bases and J dropped 8 bases, with 16 bases sitting between them. The germline CDR1 and CDR2 sequences are SGHVS and FQNEAQ. As DNA, the CDR3 is TGTGCCAGCAGCTTGGGCCAGGGACTTATGGAAAAACTGTTTTTT. This gives the protein CASSLGQGLMEKLFF.

This clone was seen a few times. This chain uses TRBV6-6 with TRBJ2-5, with 11 bases lining up with TRBD2. Germline V CDR1 and CDR2: MNHNY, SVGAGI (reference sequence). The CDR3 contains 15 residues. V lost 4 bases, J lost 5 bases, and 6 bases stayed unmatched. DNA for the CDR3: TGTGCCAGCAGTTTCACTAGCGGGAGCGTGGAGACCCAGTACTTC. Its protein is CASSFTSGSVETQYF.

The J gene is TRBJ1-2, the V gene TRBV18, with D unclear. V dropped 8 bases and J dropped 8 bases, with 12 bases sitting between them. The CDR3 consists of 11 residues. CDR1 and CDR2 from the germline V gene are KGHSH and LQKENI. In DNA form, the CDR3 reads TGTGCCAGCACCGATACATGGGGCTACACCTTC. It specifies CASTDTWGYTF.

J is TRBJ2-5 and V is TRBV5-5; no clear D gene. TRBJ2-7 explains the end of the DNA better; the J call may be wrong. Germline V lookup: CDR1 SGHKS, CDR2 YYEKEE (reference sequence). The CDR3 is made up of 11 amino acids. The CDR3 reads CASSFSYEQYF. The CDR3 DNA follows: TGTGCCAGCAGCTTCTCCTACGAGCAGTACTTC.

This sequence joins TRBV1 and TRBJ2-1; the D call of TRBD1 is as the table states it, not checked on the DNA. TRBV1 is deemed a pseudogene. The CDR3 sequence is 14 residues long. The CDR3 loop is CTSSQDQGDNEQFF. DNA for the CDR3: TGCACCAGCAGCCAAGATCAAGGGGACAATGAGCAGTTCTTC.

This sequence joins TRBV19 and TRBJ2-6; D possibly corresponds to TRBD2 (5 bases). With 6 bases removed from V and 0 bases from J, the gap between germline ends came to 12 bases. The CDR3 runs 16 residues. Germline V gene sequence: CDR1 LNHDA, CDR2 SQIVND (reference sequence). CDR3 in amino acids: CASRTGSSSGANVLTF. DNA of the CDR3: TGTGCCAGTAGGACGGGGTCCTCCTCTGGGGCCAACGTCCTGACTTTC.

The chain links TRBV7-9 to TRBJ2-7; D perhaps matches TRBD2 (7 bases). The CDR3 is 16 amino acids. Germline V CDR1 and CDR2: SEHNR, FQNEAQ (reference sequence). V dropped 5 bases and J dropped 3 bases, with 20 bases sitting between them. This CDR3 reads CASSPTRGGSHYEQYF. CDR3 nucleotide sequence: TGTGCCAGCAGCCCAACAAGGGGGGGGAGCCACTACGAGCAGTACTTC.